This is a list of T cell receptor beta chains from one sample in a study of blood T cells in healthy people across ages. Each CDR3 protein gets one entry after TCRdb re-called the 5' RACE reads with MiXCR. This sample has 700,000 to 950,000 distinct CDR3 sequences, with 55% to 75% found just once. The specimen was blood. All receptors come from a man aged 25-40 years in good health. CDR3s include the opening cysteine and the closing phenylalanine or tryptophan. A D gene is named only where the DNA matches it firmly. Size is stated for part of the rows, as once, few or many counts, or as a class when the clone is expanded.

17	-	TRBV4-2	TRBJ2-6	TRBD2	CASSIGLAGAGANVLTF	TGTGCCAGCAGCATAGGACTAGCGGGGGCCGGGGCCAACGTCCTGACTTTC
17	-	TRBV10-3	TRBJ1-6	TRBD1	CAISESAWGTGASPLHF	TGTGCCATCAGTGAGTCAGCCTGGGGGACAGGGGCCTCACCCCTCCACTTT
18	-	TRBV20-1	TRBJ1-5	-	CSAREQDRSFTGNQPQHF	TGCAGTGCCAGGGAGCAGGACAGAAGTTTCACGGGCAATCAGCCCCAGCATTTT
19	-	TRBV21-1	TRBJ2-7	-	CASSKAAWGAGEYRNEQYF	TGTGCCAGCAGCAAAGCCGCCTGGGGGGCTGGGGAATATAGGAACGAGCAGTACTTC
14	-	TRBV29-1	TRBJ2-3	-	CSLRLGGYTDTQYF	TGCAGCTTGAGGTTGGGGGGCTACACAGATACGCAGTATTTT
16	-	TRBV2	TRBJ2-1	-	CASSEAGGIHEDEQFF	TGTGCCAGCAGTGAAGCCGGGGGCATTCATGAGGATGAGCAGTTCTTC
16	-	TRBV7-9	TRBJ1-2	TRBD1	CASSTDREEHLSSYTF	TGTGCCAGCAGCACGGACAGGGAGGAGCACCTAAGTAGCTACACCTTC
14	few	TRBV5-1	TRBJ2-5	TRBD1	CASRPGGAEETQYF	TGCGCCAGCAGACCAGGGGGCGCCGAGGAGACCCAGTACTTC
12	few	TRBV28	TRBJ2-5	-	CASRASQETQYF	TGTGCCAGCAGAGCCTCCCAAGAGACCCAGTACTTC
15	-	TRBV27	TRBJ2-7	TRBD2	CASSSLPGRAHEQYF	TGTGCCAGCAGTTCCCTTCCCGGGAGGGCCCACGAGCAGTACTTC
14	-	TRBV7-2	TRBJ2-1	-	CASSFSGSGTEQFF	TGTGCCAGCAGCTTCTCCGGGAGCGGTACTGAGCAGTTCTTC
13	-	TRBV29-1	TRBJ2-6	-	CSVLQTGANVLTF	TGCAGCGTTTTACAGACTGGGGCCAACGTCCTGACTTTC
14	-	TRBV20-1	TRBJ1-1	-	CSARDRWRNTEAFF	TGCAGTGCTAGAGATCGTTGGAGGAACACTGAAGCTTTCTTT
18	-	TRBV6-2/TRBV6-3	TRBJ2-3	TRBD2	CASSYRSGSGRVTYTQYF	TGTGCCAGCAGTTACCGGTCCGGAAGCGGGAGAGTCACATATACGCAGTATTTT
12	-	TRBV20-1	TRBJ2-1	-	CSARHRNNEQFF	TGCAGTGCTAGGCATCGGAACAATGAGCAGTTCTTC
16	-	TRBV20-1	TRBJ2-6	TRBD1	CSAPGTGGSGANVLTF	TGCAGTGCTCCCGGGACAGGGGGCTCTGGGGCCAACGTCCTGACTTTC
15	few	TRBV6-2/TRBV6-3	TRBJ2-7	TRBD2	CASSYSTAGGYEQYF	TGTGCCAGCAGTTACTCGACAGCGGGAGGGTACGAGCAGTACTTC
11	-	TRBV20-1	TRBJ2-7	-	CSASLFHEQYF	TGCAGTGCTAGTTTGTTCCACGAGCAGTACTTC
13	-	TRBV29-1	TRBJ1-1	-	CSVEVAAGPEAFF	TGCAGCGTTGAAGTCGCCGCCGGGCCTGAAGCTTTCTTT
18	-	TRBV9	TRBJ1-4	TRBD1	CASSELGDRHATNEKLFF	TGTGCCAGCAGCGAGCTGGGGGACAGGCATGCAACTAATGAAAAACTGTTTTTT
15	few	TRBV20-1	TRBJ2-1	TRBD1	CSARAGGEPYNEQFF	TGCAGTGCTAGAGCAGGGGGAGAACCCTACAATGAGCAGTTCTTC
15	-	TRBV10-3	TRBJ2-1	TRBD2	CAIRKSGTSGDEQFF	TGTGCCATCAGAAAATCCGGGACTAGCGGCGATGAGCAGTTCTTC
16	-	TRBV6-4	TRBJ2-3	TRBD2	CASSLGREKVADTQYF	TGTGCCAGCAGTTTGGGGCGGGAGAAGGTCGCAGATACGCAGTATTTT
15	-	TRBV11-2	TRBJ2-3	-	CASSRHTLAADTQYF	TGTGCCAGCAGCCGACACACGTTAGCGGCAGATACGCAGTATTTT
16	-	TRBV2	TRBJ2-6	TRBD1	CASPRTGLDGANVLTF	TGTGCCTCCCCCCGGACAGGCTTAGATGGGGCCAACGTCCTGACTTTC
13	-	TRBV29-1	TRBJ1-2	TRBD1	CSAVTGSDYGYTF	TGCAGCGCTGTGACAGGGTCGGACTATGGCTACACCTTC
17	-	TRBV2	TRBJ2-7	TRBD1	CASSDRQDRGESYEQYF	TGTGCCAGCAGTGATAGACAGGACAGGGGAGAATCCTACGAGCAGTACTTC
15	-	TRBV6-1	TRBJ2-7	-	CASRRGRQQPYEQYF	TGTGCCAGCAGGAGGGGGAGGCAGCAACCCTACGAGCAGTACTTC
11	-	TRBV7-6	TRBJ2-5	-	CAAGSLKTQYF	TGTGCAGCCGGGAGCTTGAAGACCCAGTACTTC